This T cell receptor beta chain appears in the sequencing data of a study of blood T cell repertoires in COVID-19. Across the whole study: The United States, Italy and Spain provided the acute and convalescent COVID-19 samples. In each case, the material was cDNA or gDNA derived from T cells, B-cell-depleted T cells, or PBMCs.

As originally analysed: Estimates of nucleated cell counts were drawn from the amplification of reference gene primers. The data were produced by immunoSEQ multiplex PCR, yet TCRdb's version contains in-frame clones alone and is incomplete. V, J and clone size derive from that table, while D and trimming were established from the DNA sequence. This table holds some 110,000 clones, 60% to 85% found once. Seattle's cohort entered during active infection and was followed longitudinally. Germline CDR1 and CDR2: GTSNPN and SVGIG (reference sequence). Between the trimmed V and J ends, which lost 1 base and 2 bases, there was a span of 7 bases. The CDR3 is made up of 13 amino acids.

The source of this sequence is an elderly man with COVID-19, enrolled during active disease. The chain employs TRBV30 and TRBJ2-3; tentative D call: TRBD2 (5 bases). The sequenced material came from peripheral blood. Here the CDR3 DNA reads TGTGCCTGGAGTGGAGGGCTCACAGATACGCAGTATTTT. As protein: CAWSGGLTDTQYF. The whole variable domain, filled in from reference TRBV30 and TRBJ2-3, reads SQTIHQWPATLVQPVGSPLSLECTVEGTSNPNLYWYRQAAGRGLQLLFYSVGIGQISSEVPQNLSASRPQDRQFILSSKKLLLSDSGFYLCAWSGGLTDTQYFGPGTRLTVL.